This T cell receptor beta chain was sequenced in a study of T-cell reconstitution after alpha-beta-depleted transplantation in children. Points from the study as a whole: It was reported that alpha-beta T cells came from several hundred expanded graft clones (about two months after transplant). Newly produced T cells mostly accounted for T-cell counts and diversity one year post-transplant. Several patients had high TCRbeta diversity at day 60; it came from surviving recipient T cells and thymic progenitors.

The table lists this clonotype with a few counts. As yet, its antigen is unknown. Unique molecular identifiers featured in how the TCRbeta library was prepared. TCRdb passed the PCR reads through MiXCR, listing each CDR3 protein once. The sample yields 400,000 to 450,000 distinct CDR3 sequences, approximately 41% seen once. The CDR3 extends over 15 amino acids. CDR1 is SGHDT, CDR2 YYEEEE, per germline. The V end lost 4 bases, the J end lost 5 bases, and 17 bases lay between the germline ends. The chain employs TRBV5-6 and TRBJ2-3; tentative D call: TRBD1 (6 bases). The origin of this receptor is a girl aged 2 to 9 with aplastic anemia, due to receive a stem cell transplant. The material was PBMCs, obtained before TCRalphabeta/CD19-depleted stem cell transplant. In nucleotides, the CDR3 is TGTGCCAGCAGCCCGACAGGTTCGGGGATAGATACGCAGTATTTT. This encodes CASSPTGSGIDTQYF.